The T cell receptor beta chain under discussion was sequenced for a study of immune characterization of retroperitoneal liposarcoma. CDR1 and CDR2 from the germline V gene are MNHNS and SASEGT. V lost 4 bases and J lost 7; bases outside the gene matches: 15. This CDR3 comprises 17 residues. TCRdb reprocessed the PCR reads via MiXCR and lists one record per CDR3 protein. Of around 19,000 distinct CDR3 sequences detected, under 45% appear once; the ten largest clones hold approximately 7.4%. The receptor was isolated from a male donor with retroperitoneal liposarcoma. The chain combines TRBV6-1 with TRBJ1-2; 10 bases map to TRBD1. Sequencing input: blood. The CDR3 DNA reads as TGTGCCAGCAGTGCTCTCACATCGTGGGGACAGGGGAGTGGCTACACCTTC. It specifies CASSALTSWGQGSGYTF.